This entry lists 30 T cell receptor beta chains sequenced from one sample in a study of T cells in Graves' hyperthyroidism and ophthalmopathy (dated by TCRdb to the late 2010s). Library creation used multiplex PCR. The sample was run on an Illumina HiSeq 2000. Amplification of TCR beta CDR3 regions was carried out from RNA transcripts. The first round of RT-PCR for the TCR CDR3 was performed with the HTBI primer set and the Qiagen OneStep RT-PCR kit. TCRdb trimmed public reads at Q25 via fastp, called clones via MiXCR and kept in-frame beta chains. A single entry per CDR3 protein holds the most common genes and DNA from its merged rows. The sample contains 600,000 to 850,000 distinct CDR3 sequences, around 19% of them found a single time. The ten biggest clones cover 15% to 20% of the sample. The sample taken for sequencing was blood. The receptors come from a woman between 45 and 65 years old with Graves' hyperthyroidism that later progressed to Graves' ophthalmopathy.

This clonotype has more than one count but fewer than ten. This sequence joins TRBV29-1 and TRBJ1-2; the D is unclear. The CDR3 has 15 amino acids. Germline CDR1 and CDR2: SQVTM and ANQGSEA. V shed 2 bases and J shed 6 bases, with 19 bases lying between them. CDR3 in amino acids: CSVERQAGYLDGYTF. CDR3 sequence (DNA): TGCAGCGTTGAAAGGCAGGCCGGTTATCTTGATGGCTACACCTTC.

The chain links TRBV5-1 to TRBJ1-4; the match to TRBD1 covers 9 bases. With 4 bases clipped from V and 9 bases from J, the junction kept 16 bases outside the gene matches. The length of the CDR3 is 17 residues. Germline V lookup: CDR1 SGHRS, CDR2 YFSETQ. The CDR3 spells CASSLGDRVGLEKKLFF. CDR3 DNA sequence: TGCGCCAGCAGCCTCGGGGACAGGGTAGGATTGGAGAAAAAACTGTTTTTT.

V is TRBV29-1 and J is TRBJ2-6; unclear D gene. Germline V gene sequence: CDR1 SQVTM, CDR2 ANQGSEA. This CDR3 is built from 14 residues. The V end was cut by 5 bases, the J end by 3 bases, with 11 bases between. The CDR3 DNA sequence: TGCAGCGTTTTGGTCTTGTTTGGGGCCAACGTCCTGACTTTC. Its protein product is CSVLVLFGANVLTF.

The V call is TRBV4-1, the J call TRBJ1-2; D is ambiguous. The V end lost 1 base, the J end lost 3 bases, and 12 bases lay between the germline ends. CDR1 is MGHRA and CDR2 is YSYEKL in the germline V gene. This CDR3 region has 15 residues. The CDR3 nucleotides read TGCGCCAGCAGCCAAGCTTTCCACAGAGACTATGGCTACACCTTC. Protein sequence: CASSQAFHRDYGYTF.

The chain employs TRBV6-1 and TRBJ2-7; 7 bases agree with TRBD1. Germline V lookup: CDR1 MNHNS, CDR2 SASEGT. The CDR3 has 15 residues. With 1 base clipped from V and 2 bases from J, the junction kept 5 bases outside the gene matches. The chain's CDR3 is CASSEETGYPYEQYF. The DNA of the CDR3 is TGTGCCAGCAGTGAAGAGACAGGGTATCCCTACGAGCAGTACTTC.

This clonotype was detected only a few times. The chain combines TRBV2 with TRBJ1-2; the D is unclear. Germline lookup yields CDR1 SNHLY and CDR2 FYNNEI. The CDR3 is 11 residues long. V was trimmed by 9 bases and J by 2 bases, leaving 7 bases between them. The CDR3 protein is CARYWNYGYTF. Written as DNA, the CDR3 is TGTGCCAGGTATTGGAACTATGGCTACACCTTC.

This clonotype has just a few counts. This rearrangement joins TRBV2 to TRBJ2-1; no firm D call. The CDR3 extends over 15 amino acids. Trimming removed 6 bases at V and 6 bases at J, with 18 bases between. Germline CDR1 and CDR2: SNHLY and FYNNEI. The CDR3 DNA reads TGTGCCAGCAGGCTGGGTGACTCTCCGGGCAATGAGCAGTTCTTC. It translates to CASRLGDSPGNEQFF. The full variable domain, its missing parts supplied by reference TRBV2 and TRBJ2-1, is EPEVTQTPSHQVTQMGQEVILRCVPISNHLYFYWYRQILGQKVEFLVSFYNNEISEKSEIFDDQFSVERPDGSNFTLKIRSTKLEDSAMYFCASRLGDSPGNEQFFGPGTRLTVL.

This clonotype was seen more than once but under ten times. The V and J genes are TRBV20-1 and TRBJ2-7; 9 positions agree with TRBD1. Germline loops: CDR1 DFQATT, CDR2 SNEGSKA (reference sequence). The CDR3 covers 16 residues. Trimming took 3 bases from V and 3 from J; bases not matched to a gene: 12. This CDR3 is CSASKVKRTGVYEQYF. CDR3 in DNA: TGCAGTGCTAGCAAAGTGAAGCGGACAGGGGTCTACGAGCAGTACTTC.

The V gene is TRBV5-1, the J gene TRBJ2-1; TRBD2 is a possible D gene (6 bases). The CDR3 runs to 16 residues. The V end lost 4 bases, the J end lost 4 bases, and 18 bases lay between the germline ends. In germline, CDR1 is SGHRS, CDR2 YFSETQ. CDR3 amino acids: CASSEKLAPPYNEQFF. The CDR3 bases are TGCGCCAGCAGCGAAAAACTAGCTCCACCTTACAATGAGCAGTTCTTC.

This clonotype was counted between two and nine times. The CDR3 sequence: CASRKTGDLNQPQHF. In DNA form, the CDR3 reads TGTGCCAGTAGAAAGACAGGGGACCTCAATCAGCCCCAGCATTTT. This chain uses TRBV19 with TRBJ1-5; 8 nucleotides match TRBD1. The CDR3 has 15 amino acids. Germline V CDR1 and CDR2: LNHDA, SQIVND (reference sequence). V lost 6 bases, J lost 3 bases, and 7 bases stayed unmatched.

In regard to this clonotype: A read error may be the cause here, since a much bigger clone is one base away. Since the CDR3 does not end with the conserved phenylalanine or tryptophan, this likely comes from a read error. The rearrangement joins TRBV13 to TRBJ2-7; D may be TRBD1 (6 bases). Germline lookup yields CDR1 PRHDT and CDR2 FYEKMQ (reference sequence). This CDR3 has 16 residues. The ends were cut back, 0 bases at V and 1 base at J, with 13 bases in the middle. The CDR3 DNA reads as TGTGCCAGCAGCTTAGGCGGGGACATTTCGTCCTACGAGCAGTACTCC. Its translation is CASSLGGDISSYEQYS.

This clonotype was counted a single time. The CDR3 nucleotides read TGCGCCAGCGCATTTAGCGGGGGGGCCTCCTACGAGCAGTACTTC. Protein product: CASAFSGGASYEQYF. This chain joins TRBV5-1 and TRBJ2-7, with 11 bases aligning to TRBD2. Germline V gives CDR1 SGHRS, CDR2 YFSETQ. J gave up 0 bases and V 7 bases, and 6 bases lay outside the gene matches. The CDR3 contains 15 residues.

The V call is TRBV9, the J call TRBJ2-7; 7 nucleotides agree with TRBD1. The CDR3 spans 14 residues. V was pared by 0 bases and J by 5 bases, with 5 bases of the junction left unmatched. The germline V gene encodes CDR1 SGDLS and CDR2 YYNGEE. The CDR3 protein is CASSVDGTVDEQYF. CDR3 bases: TGTGCCAGCAGCGTAGACGGGACAGTAGACGAGCAGTACTTC.

This clonotype was counted between two and nine times. This chain connects TRBV7-2 to TRBJ2-3; D is possibly TRBD2 (6 bases). The germline CDR1 and CDR2 sequences are SGHTA and FQGNSA. The CDR3 covers 15 residues. Trimming removed 7 bases from V and 4 bases from J, with 18 bases in between. This chain's CDR3 is CASKSGVTLADTQYF. The CDR3 DNA sequence: TGTGCCAGCAAGTCGGGGGTTACACTGGCAGATACGCAGTATTTT. Looking up the rest from reference TRBV7-2 and TRBJ2-3 gives the full variable domain: GAGVSQSPSNKVTEKGKDVELRCDPISGHTALYWYRQSLGQGLEFLIYFQGNSAPDKSGLPSDRFSAERTGGSVSTLTIQRTQQEDSAVYLCASKSGVTLADTQYFGPGTRLTVL.

This clonotype was seen a handful of times. The V gene is TRBV29-1, the J gene TRBJ2-7, with 7 bases that match TRBD1. The CDR3 is made up of 13 amino acids. Per the germline V gene, CDR1 is SQVTM and CDR2 is ANQGSEA. Trimming removed 0 bases from V and 4 bases from J; junction bases left unmatched: 3. DNA of the CDR3: TGCAGCGTTGAAGACGGGACAGAATACGAGCAGTACTTC. Its translation is CSVEDGTEYEQYF.

The chain is built from TRBV30 and TRBJ1-3; 8 positions match TRBD1. V dropped 1 base and J dropped 4; count of bases not matched to a gene: 6. Germline CDR1 and CDR2: GTSNPN and SVGIG (reference sequence). There are 15 residues in the CDR3. The CDR3 sequence: CAWSDQGARGNTIYF. DNA for the CDR3: TGTGCCTGGAGTGATCAGGGGGCGCGGGGAAACACCATATATTTT.

The V gene is TRBV18, the J gene TRBJ1-4; TRBD1 matches 7 bases. The trim removed 3 bases at V and 4 bases at J, leaving 5 bases unmatched. Germline loops: CDR1 KGHSH, CDR2 LQKENI. This CDR3 is 15 amino acids long. The CDR3 is CASSPLDRFNEKLFF. Written as DNA, the CDR3 is TGTGCCAGCTCACCCTTGGACAGGTTTAATGAAAAACTGTTTTTT.

This clonotype was counted only a few times. V gene TRBV20-1 combines with J gene TRBJ2-7; TRBD2 aligns across 7 bases. The germline V gene has CDR1 DFQATT and CDR2 SNEGSKA (reference sequence). The CDR3 is 16 residues long. Trimming at V came to 0 bases and at J to 2 bases, leaving 10 bases not matched to a gene. CDR3 nucleotide sequence: TGCAGTGCTAGAGATCAAGCGGGGTCGGGGACCTACGAGCAGTACTTC. This gives the protein CSARDQAGSGTYEQYF.

V usage is TRBV20-1 and J usage is TRBJ1-5, with D perhaps TRBD1 (5 bases). The V gene's germline CDR1 is DFQATT and CDR2 SNEGSKA (reference sequence). The CDR3 consists of 15 residues. Trimming shortened V by 3 bases and J by 1 base, and 13 bases separated the two germline ends. In DNA, the CDR3 is TGCAGTGCTAGGAGGACACGACCAAGCAATCAGCCCCAGCATTTT. Protein product: CSARRTRPSNQPQHF.

The genes are TRBV4-1 and TRBJ1-1, with D possibly TRBD1 on 6 matching bases. Trimming removed 5 bases from V and 3 bases from J, with 19 bases in between. The CDR3 is 16 residues long. Germline CDR1 reads MGHRA; CDR2 reads YSYEKL. CDR3 loop: CASSSYLSGEDTEAFF. The CDR3 nucleotides are TGCGCCAGCAGCTCCTATCTTTCAGGGGAGGACACTGAAGCTTTCTTT.

This clonotype was detected ten times or more. The J gene is TRBJ2-1, the V gene TRBV20-1, with 7 bases that match TRBD1. This CDR3 has 13 amino acids. The V and J ends lost 5 bases and 6 bases, in that order; junction bases with no gene match: 7. Germline V gene sequence: CDR1 DFQATT, CDR2 SNEGSKA (reference sequence). The CDR3 DNA reads TGCAGTGCTCCCCGACAGGGCAGCAATGAGCAGTTCTTC. Amino acid sequence: CSAPRQGSNEQFF.

This clonotype was counted at least ten times. J is TRBJ1-5 and V is TRBV18; no definite D call. This CDR3 comprises 16 residues. Trimming took off 5 bases at V and 1 base at J, with 15 bases between the two ends. Germline CDR1 KGHSH, CDR2 LQKENI. The CDR3 here is CASSSESAQSNQPQHF. The CDR3 coding sequence is TGTGCCAGCTCATCAGAATCTGCACAAAGCAATCAGCCCCAGCATTTT. Supplemented by reference TRBV18 and TRBJ1-5, the full variable domain reads NAGVMQNPRHLVRRRGQEARLRCSPMKGHSHVYWYRQLPEEGLKFMVYLQKENIIDESGMPKERFSAEFPKEGPSILRIQQVVRGDSAAYFCASSSESAQSNQPQHFGDGTRLSIL.

The rearrangement links TRBV5-1 to TRBJ2-3; 7 nucleotides line up with TRBD1. J lost 0 bases, V lost 4 bases, and 5 bases had no gene match. The CDR3 loop spans 15 amino acids. Germline V gene sequence: CDR1 SGHRS, CDR2 YFSETQ. The chain's CDR3 is CASSQMTGSTDTQYF. CDR3 DNA: TGCGCCAGCAGCCAGATGACAGGGAGCACAGATACGCAGTATTTT.

This clonotype appeared a few times. The J gene is TRBJ1-6, the V gene TRBV12-3 or TRBV12-4, with TRBD1 as a possible D gene (5 bases). V dropped 4 bases and J dropped 1 base, with 11 bases sitting between them. The CDR3 is 16 amino acids. CDR3 sequence: CASSYSAGSYNSPLHF. The CDR3 DNA sequence: TGTGCCAGCAGTTACTCCGCAGGGTCCTATAATTCACCCCTCCACTTT.

The CDR3 spells CASSRVEGGRSRELFF. CDR3 sequence (DNA): TGTGCCAGCAGCCGCGTCGAGGGGGGCCGTTCCAGGGAGCTGTTTTTT. The genes are TRBV3-1 and TRBJ2-2; D is tentatively TRBD1 or TRBD2 (6 bases each). V lost 4 bases and J lost 9, with 21 bases in between. Looked up from germline, CDR1 is LGHDT and CDR2 is YNNKEL (reference sequence). The CDR3 has 16 residues.

This clonotype was seen ten or more times. The J gene is TRBJ1-1, the V gene TRBV11-3; the D gene is possibly TRBD1 (5 bases). Germline V gene sequence: CDR1 SGHNT, CDR2 YENEEA. This CDR3 spans 13 amino acids. Trimming removed 5 bases from V and 4 bases from J, with 11 bases in between. Written as DNA, the CDR3 is TGTGCCAGCAGCCTGGGACCGGGCACTGAAGCTTTCTTT. The encoded protein is CASSLGPGTEAFF.

This clonotype was counted between two and nine times. V usage is TRBV6-1 and J usage is TRBJ2-5, with D unclear. V shed 6 bases and J shed 3 bases, with 11 bases lying between them. Germline CDR1 MNHNS, CDR2 SASEGT. CDR3 size: 13 residues. DNA of the CDR3: TGTGCCAGCAGGGCTGCTGGGGAAGAGACCCAGTACTTC. This translates into CASRAAGEETQYF.

The chain uses TRBV27 and TRBJ2-2, with D uncertain. The V gene lost 5 bases and the J gene lost 6 bases, with 7 bases spanning the gap. There are 12 residues in the CDR3. Germline V gene data show CDR1 as MNHEY and CDR2 as SMNVEV (reference sequence). The CDR3 reads CASSIGPGELFF. The CDR3 DNA sequence: TGTGCCAGCAGTATAGGGCCCGGGGAGCTGTTTTTT.

This clonotype was recorded at least ten times. The chain links TRBV20-1 to TRBJ2-7; the match to TRBD2 covers 11 bases. Losses at the gene ends were 3 bases for V and 1 base for J; bases not matched to a gene: 2. Germline CDR1 DFQATT, CDR2 SNEGSKA (reference sequence). This CDR3 spans 14 amino acids. CDR3 DNA: TGCAGTGCTAGGCTAGCGGGGGGTTCCTACGAGCAGTACTTC. Translation gives CSARLAGGSYEQYF.

This clonotype was seen many times. The rearrangement joins TRBV7-9 to TRBJ1-4; 11 nucleotides agree with TRBD1. Germline values: CDR1 SEHNR, CDR2 FQNEAQ (reference sequence). The CDR3 consists of 17 residues. Losses at the gene ends were 8 bases for V and 2 bases for J; bases not matched to a gene: 10. The CDR3 region is CASRPGQGDSTNEKLFF. CDR3 DNA sequence: TGTGCCAGCCGACCGGGACAGGGGGACTCCACTAATGAAAAACTGTTTTTT.